This is a list of T cell receptor beta chains from one sample in a study of CD8 T cells in ankylosing spondylitis. TCRdb ran MiXCR on the 5' RACE reads and lists one entry per CDR3 protein. The data contain around 40,000 distinct CDR3 sequences, roughly 2.5% of them singletons. The sequenced sample was blood, either unsorted or a sorted T cell fraction (not recorded which). Receptors were obtained from a male donor with ankylosing spondylitis or in good health (not recorded which). CDR3s include the opening cysteine and the closing phenylalanine or tryptophan. D genes are given only for firm matches. Size is stated as how often the clone was seen (once, few, many) or a class if it is expanded.

D	V	J	size	DNA	CDR3
.	TRBV9	TRBJ2-3	many	TGTGCCAGCAGCGTAGCTGGGGGCAGGTCAGATACGCAGTATTTT	CASSVAGGRSDTQYF
.	TRBV9	TRBJ1-2	many	TGTGCCAGCAGCGTGACAGGCTATGGCTACACCTTC	CASSVTGYGYTF
.	TRBV27	TRBJ1-1	many	TGTGGGGGGGGCAGGGAGGGGAACACTGAAGCTTTCTTT	CGGGREGNTEAFF
.	TRBV9	TRBJ2-7	many	TGTGCCAGCAGCCCGGGGGGCCGGTCCAACGAGCAGTACTTC	CASSPGGRSNEQYF
TRBD2	TRBV9	TRBJ2-5	many	TGTGCCAGCTCATCGAGGGAGGGCCGGGGTGAGACCCAGTACTTC	CASSSREGRGETQYF
TRBD2	TRBV9	TRBJ2-1	many	TGTGCCAGCAGCGTAGCGGGCCAGCGGGAATACAATGAGCAGTTCTTC	CASSVAGQREYNEQFF
TRBD2	TRBV9	TRBJ2-7	many	TGTGCCAGCAGCGTAGGAGGTAGCGGGAGTCTTGAGGAGCAGTACTTC	CASSVGGSGSLEEQYF
TRBD2	TRBV9	TRBJ2-2	many	TGTGCCAGCAGCGTAGAGATTAGCGGGAGTCACGGGGAGCTGTTTTTT	CASSVEISGSHGELFF
TRBD1	TRBV9	TRBJ2-5	many	TGTGCCAGCAGCCCCTCGACAGGGGCGGCGGAGACCCAGTACTTC	CASSPSTGAAETQYF
TRBD1	TRBV9	TRBJ2-5	many	TGTGCCAGCAGCCCCAGGACAGGGGGAGGTGAGACCCAGTACTTC	CASSPRTGGGETQYF
.	TRBV9	TRBJ2-3	few	TGTGCCAGCAGCGTAGAAGGGCCAGGAGATACGCAGTATTTT	CASSVEGPGDTQYF
.	TRBV9	TRBJ2-3	many	TGTGCCAGCAAGGGATCCGCGGGAAGCACAGATACGCAGTATTTT	CASKGSAGSTDTQYF
.	TRBV9	TRBJ2-4	many	TGTGCCAGCAGCCCGGGGAATCAGCACGTCCGGAACATTCAGTACTTC	CASSPGNQHVRNIQYF
.	TRBV9	TRBJ2-5	many	TGTGCCAGCACCCGCGGAGTAGGTGGAGAGACCCAGTACTTC	CASTRGVGGETQYF